The 29 T cell receptor beta chains below were found in one sample sequenced in a study of OX40 agonist ivuxolimab in advanced cancers. Using immunoSEQ multiplex PCR, the repertoire was profiled, and TCRdb retains in-frame clones only, with some absent. The sample gives 70,000 or so clones, over 65% of which show up once; roughly 6% is in the top ten. The sample consisted of CD4+ or CD8+ T cells sorted from blood, taken in a trial of the OX40 agonist ivuxolimab. The source is an adult with an advanced solid tumor such as melanoma, head and neck, liver or kidney cancer.

The sample holds a few counts of this clone. This chain connects TRBV27 to TRBJ2-7, with 9 bases aligning to TRBD1. The CDR3 loop spans 18 amino acids. V trimming: 4 bases; J trimming: 0 bases; junction bases outside the gene matches: 13. Germline V lookup: CDR1 MNHEY, CDR2 SMNVEV (reference sequence). CDR3 nucleotides: TGTGCCAGCAGTTCACATATTTCGACAGGGGGACTCTCCTACGAGCAGTACTTC. Its translation: CASSSHISTGGLSYEQYF.

The chain is built from TRBV25-1 and TRBJ1-2; a possible D gene is TRBD1 (5 bases). The CDR3 spans 18 residues. The V and J ends lost 1 base and 1 base respectively, with 19 bases between them. Germline assignment: CDR1 MGHDK and CDR2 SYGVNS. The DNA for the CDR3 is TGTGCCAGCAGTGAATCGGGGCCCAGGGCGTACCATAACTATGGCTACACCTTC. It is translated as CASSESGPRAYHNYGYTF.

The chain has TRBV2 and TRBJ2-7; no reliable D call. Germline assignment: CDR1 SNHLY and CDR2 FYNNEI. The CDR3 extends over 15 amino acids. Trimming removed 6 bases from V and 4 bases from J, with 19 bases in between. The CDR3 loop reads CASRDPGLYAYEQYF. CDR3 coding DNA: TGTGCCAGCAGAGACCCGGGCCTATATGCTTACGAGCAGTACTTC.

The chain joins TRBV5-1 to TRBJ1-2; D is undetermined. This CDR3 contains 14 residues. V was shortened by 3 bases and J by 4 bases, with 13 bases between the two germline ends. The germline V gene has CDR1 SGHRS and CDR2 YFSETQ. Written as DNA, the CDR3 is TGCGCCAGCAGCTCGGACGGAGGAGGCTATGGCTACACCTTC. This encodes CASSSDGGGYGYTF.

This clone was seen once. The J gene is TRBJ2-7, the V gene TRBV27, with 12 bases fitting TRBD1. Germline assignment: CDR1 MNHEY and CDR2 SMNVEV (reference sequence). The CDR3 sequence is 17 residues long. The J segment lost 2 bases and the V segment lost 2 bases, leaving 7 bases of the junction unmatched. In DNA form, the CDR3 reads TGTGCCAGCAGTTTACTAAGGGGACAGGGGGCGACCTACGAGCAGTACTTC. Translation gives CASSLLRGQGATYEQYF.

Concerning this clone: A junction boundary mismatches the germline segment, possibly from a read error. J is TRBJ2-1 and V is TRBV11-1; D is unclear. This CDR3 has 13 amino acids. The germline CDR1 and CDR2 sequences are SGHAT and FQDESV (reference sequence). This CDR3 is CASSPGPFNGQFF. Written as DNA, the CDR3 is TGTGCCAGCAGCCCCGGACCTTTCAATGGGCAGTTCTTC.

This chain connects TRBV28 to TRBJ1-5; tentatively, D is TRBD1 (6 bases). V shed 5 bases and J shed 6 bases, with 17 bases lying between them. The CDR3 is made up of 15 amino acids. The germline gives CDR1 MDHEN, CDR2 SYDVKM. CDR3 bases: TGTGCCAGCAGTCCTAGAAGGGGGGGCTCTCAGCCCCAGCATTTT. It yields the protein CASSPRRGGSQPQHF.

The chain carries TRBV5-4 and TRBJ1-2; D is uncertain. The germline V gene encodes CDR1 SGHNT and CDR2 YYREEE (reference sequence). The CDR3 runs 14 residues. V was pared by 4 bases and J by 7 bases, with 17 bases between. The CDR3 nucleotides are TGTGCCAGCAGCGGAGGGAACGGGATTCGTGGCTACACCTTC. This translates into CASSGGNGIRGYTF.

V is TRBV7-9 and J is TRBJ1-6, with unresolved D. V was trimmed by 1 base and J by 14 bases, leaving 9 bases between them. The CDR3 loop spans 12 amino acids. Germline V gene lookup returns CDR1 SEHNR and CDR2 FQNEAQ (reference sequence). The CDR3 sequence: CASSLDASSLHF. The CDR3 nucleotides read TGTGCCAGCAGCTTAGATGCCAGCTCCCTCCACTTT.

The chain joins TRBV11-3 to TRBJ2-1, with D hard to call. The CDR3 contains 17 residues. Trimming removed 0 bases at V and 9 bases at J, with 21 bases between. The germline CDR1 and CDR2 sequences are SGHNT and YENEEA. The chain's CDR3 is CASSLDFGRRSRTEQFF. Here the CDR3 DNA reads TGTGCCAGCAGCTTAGATTTCGGTCGTCGGTCTCGGACTGAGCAGTTCTTC.

This rearrangement joins TRBV6-5 to TRBJ1-2; D is undetermined. V was shortened by 6 bases and J by 0 bases, with 8 bases between the two germline ends. The CDR3 covers 13 residues. Germline V gives CDR1 MNHEY, CDR2 SVGAGI. The CDR3 nucleotides are TGTGCCAGCAGGGACCAGTCTAACTATGGCTACACCTTC. This sequence encodes CASRDQSNYGYTF.

The chain carries TRBV7-9 and TRBJ2-1; the D gene is possibly TRBD1 (5 bases). This CDR3 is 14 amino acids long. Germline-derived CDR1 and CDR2 are SEHNR and FQNEAQ (reference sequence). Trimming removed 5 bases at V and 3 bases at J, with 11 bases between. CDR3 DNA sequence: TGTGCCAGCAGCCTCCCGACAGACTACAATGAGCAGTTCTTC. Translating it yields CASSLPTDYNEQFF.

This clone was seen only a few times. The V and J genes are TRBV28 and TRBJ1-2; a weak D match, TRBD1 (5 bases). Germline loops: CDR1 MDHEN, CDR2 SYDVKM. The ends were cut back, 6 bases at V and 7 bases at J, with 12 bases in the middle. The CDR3 is made up of 12 amino acids. CDR3 sequence (DNA): TGTGCCAGCAGGTATGGGGGACGTGGCTACACCTTC. It is translated as CASRYGGRGYTF.

The J gene is TRBJ2-3, the V gene TRBV27, with TRBD2 matching over 14 bases. CDR1 MNHEY and CDR2 SMNVEV come from the germline V gene (reference sequence). The trim removed 0 bases at V and 5 bases at J, leaving 4 bases unmatched. The CDR3 contains 17 residues. The CDR3 DNA reads TGTGCCAGCAGTTTATCTCCGGGACTAGCGGGAGTAGATACGCAGTATTTT. Translated, it gives CASSLSPGLAGVDTQYF.

The rearrangement uses TRBV5-1 and TRBJ2-1; 12 positions agree with TRBD1. Looked up from germline, CDR1 is SGHRS and CDR2 is YFSETQ. With V trimmed by 1 base and J by 4 bases, 9 bases remained unmatched. There are 18 residues in the CDR3. The CDR3 here is CASSLIPAGQGAYNEQFF. As DNA, the CDR3 is TGCGCCAGCAGCTTGATACCGGCGGGACAGGGGGCGTACAATGAGCAGTTCTTC.

CDR3 protein: CASSLGAQGNQPQHF. CDR3 bases: TGTGCCAGCAGCTTGGGGGCGCAAGGCAATCAGCCCCAGCATTTT. The chain carries TRBV5-6 and TRBJ1-5; D is unclear. From germline, CDR1 is SGHDT and CDR2 YYEEEE. CDR3 length equals 15 residues. V lost 0 bases to trimming and J lost 2 bases, with 9 bases between them.

The CDR3 loop reads CASGSGLNYEQYF. The CDR3 DNA sequence: TGTGCTAGTGGTTCGGGACTTAACTACGAGCAGTACTTC. The V call is TRBV12-5, the J call TRBJ2-7; D might be TRBD2 (6 bases). Trimming stripped 4 bases from V and 3 bases from J, with 10 bases between. In germline, CDR1 is LGHNT, CDR2 FRNRAP. CDR3 size: 13 residues.

Only one count was recorded for this clone. The chain carries TRBV4-2 and TRBJ2-3; D not resolved. Germline V gene lookup returns CDR1 LGHNA and CDR2 YNFKEQ. This CDR3 region has 16 residues. V lost 4 bases, J lost 0 bases, and 14 bases lay in between. The CDR3 DNA reads TGTGCCAGCAGCCTTGATCTGGGCTGGAGCACAGATACGCAGTATTTT. Encoded protein: CASSLDLGWSTDTQYF.

The chain is built from TRBV28 and TRBJ1-2; 10 nucleotides align to TRBD1. After removal of 3 bases from V and 6 bases from J, the junction contained 7 bases not matched to a gene. This CDR3 comprises 15 residues. Germline CDR1 reads MDHEN; CDR2 reads SYDVKM. In DNA form, the CDR3 reads TGTGCCAGCAGTTTGGCCGGGACAGGGGTGAATGGCTACACCTTC. It yields the protein CASSLAGTGVNGYTF.

This clone was picked up a small number of times. The chain employs TRBV5-1 and TRBJ2-1, with TRBD1 as a possible D gene (5 bases). V was pared by 0 bases and J by 5 bases, with 9 bases between. This CDR3 spans 14 amino acids. CDR1 SGHRS and CDR2 YFSETQ come from the germline V gene. The CDR3 bases are TGCGCCAGCAGCTTGGGGACACAGGACAATGAGCAGTTCTTC. It encodes CASSLGTQDNEQFF.

The chain is built from TRBV6-6 and TRBJ1-1; tentatively, D is TRBD1 (6 bases). Per germline, CDR1 MNHNY and CDR2 SVGAGI (reference sequence). This CDR3 contains 14 residues. V was cut by 0 bases and J by 6 bases, with 11 bases left in between. This CDR3 reads CASSYSGARAEAFF. Written as DNA, the CDR3 is TGTGCCAGCAGTTACTCGGGGGCTCGGGCTGAAGCTTTCTTT.

This clone was counted once. This rearrangement joins TRBV28 to TRBJ1-3; D unclear. CDR1 is MDHEN, CDR2 SYDVKM, per germline. V was shortened by 2 bases and J by 1 base, with 6 bases between the two germline ends. The CDR3 sequence is 14 residues long. The CDR3 protein is CASSLQGSGNTIYF. The CDR3 region has the DNA TGTGCCAGCAGTTTACAAGGGTCTGGAAACACCATATATTTT.

The rearrangement uses TRBV28 and TRBJ1-1, with D possibly matching TRBD1 (6 bases). This CDR3 contains 16 residues. V was shortened by 2 bases and J by 4 bases, with 17 bases between the two germline ends. Germline V CDR1 and CDR2: MDHEN, SYDVKM. The CDR3 nucleotides are TGTGCCAGCAGTTTACTCCCAGGACAGATAGTCACTGAAGCTTTCTTT. Amino acid sequence: CASSLLPGQIVTEAFF.

This clone was seen a single time. The CDR3 DNA reads TGTGCCAGCAGCTTAGCTGAGGGTGCCTACGAGCAGTACTTC. This sequence encodes CASSLAEGAYEQYF. This chain joins TRBV11-2 and TRBJ2-7, with D perhaps matching TRBD2 (5 bases). This CDR3 is built from 14 residues. Looked up from germline, CDR1 is SGHAT and CDR2 is FQNNGV. Trimming removed 1 base at V and 2 bases at J, with 9 bases between.

The CDR3, as DNA: TGTGCCAGCAGTTTATTTAAAAACATTCAGTACTTC. Its protein product is CASSLFKNIQYF. This chain connects TRBV28 to TRBJ2-4; D is ambiguous. CDR3 size: 12 residues. The germline V gene has CDR1 MDHEN and CDR2 SYDVKM. The V end was cut by 1 base, the J end by 4 bases, with 2 bases between.

The chain uses TRBV20-1 and TRBJ1-2, with D maybe TRBD1 (6 bases). The CDR3 is 11 amino acids. V gave up 2 bases and J gave up 8 bases, with 9 bases separating them. Germline values: CDR1 DFQATT, CDR2 SNEGSKA (reference sequence). Written as DNA, the CDR3 is TGCAGTGCTAGACAGGGGTCCGGCTACACCTTC. It specifies CSARQGSGYTF.

The rearrangement joins TRBV7-9 to TRBJ2-3; 10 bases are shared with TRBD2. The CDR3 covers 17 residues. The V and J ends lost 6 bases and 4 bases, in that order; junction bases with no gene match: 13. CDR1 and CDR2 from the germline V gene are SEHNR and FQNEAQ (reference sequence). Written as DNA, the CDR3 is TGTGCCAGCAGTCCAACCCTAGCGGGAGCGGGGGCAGATACGCAGTATTTT. This gives the protein CASSPTLAGAGADTQYF.

V and J are TRBV5-1 and TRBJ2-5; 9 bases align to TRBD2. Losses at the gene ends were 0 bases for V and 3 bases for J; bases not matched to a gene: 6. Germline CDR1 and CDR2: SGHRS and YFSETQ. There are 16 residues in the CDR3. The CDR3 reads CASSLGQTSGEETQYF. Written as DNA, the CDR3 is TGCGCCAGCAGCTTGGGCCAGACTAGCGGAGAAGAGACCCAGTACTTC.

This chain links TRBV5-1 with TRBJ2-7, with D possibly being TRBD1 or TRBD2 (5 bases each). V was cut by 5 bases and J by 2 bases, with 11 bases left in between. The germline gives CDR1 SGHRS, CDR2 YFSETQ. The CDR3 spans 13 residues. The CDR3 reads CASRRDGTYEQYF. The CDR3 nucleotides read TGCGCCAGCAGGAGGGACGGTACCTACGAGCAGTACTTC.